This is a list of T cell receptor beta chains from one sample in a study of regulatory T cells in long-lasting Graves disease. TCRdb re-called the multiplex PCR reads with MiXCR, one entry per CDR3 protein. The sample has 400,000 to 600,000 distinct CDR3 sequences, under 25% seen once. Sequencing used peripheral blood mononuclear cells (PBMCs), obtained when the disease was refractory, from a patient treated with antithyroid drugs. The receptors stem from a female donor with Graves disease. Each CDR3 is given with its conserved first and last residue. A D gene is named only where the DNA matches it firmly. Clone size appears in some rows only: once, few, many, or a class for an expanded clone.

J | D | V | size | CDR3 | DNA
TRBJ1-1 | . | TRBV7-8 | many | CASSLDRGTQMNTEAFF | TGTGCCAGCAGCTTAGACCGGGGGACCCAGATGAACACTGAAGCTTTCTTT
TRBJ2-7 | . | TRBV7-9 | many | CASSLGTETYEQYF | TGTGCCAGCAGCTTAGGGACAGAGACCTACGAGCAGTACTTC
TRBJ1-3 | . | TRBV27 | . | CASSLTALSGNTIYF | TGTGCCAGCAGTTTAACAGCACTCTCTGGAAACACCATATATTTT
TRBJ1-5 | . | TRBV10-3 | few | CAISRSPGDVSDQPQHF | TGTGCCATCAGCAGATCACCGGGAGACGTTTCCGATCAGCCCCAGCATTTT
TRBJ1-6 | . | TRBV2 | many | CAGGALYNSPLHF | TGTGCCGGAGGGGCACTGTATAATTCACCCCTCCACTTT
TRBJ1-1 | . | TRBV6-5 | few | CASSLRKVYAFGWGTEAFF | TGTGCCAGCAGTTTACGGAAGGTGTACGCGTTTGGTTGGGGCACTGAAGCTTTCTTT
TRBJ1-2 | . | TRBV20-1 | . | CSADGGGWDYGYTF | TGCAGTGCGGACGGTGGAGGGTGGGACTATGGCTACACCTTC
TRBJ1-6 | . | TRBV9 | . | CASSPYGQGDSPLHF | TGTGCCAGCAGCCCCTACGGGCAGGGCGATTCACCCCTCCACTTT
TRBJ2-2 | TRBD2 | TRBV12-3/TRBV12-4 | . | CASIREGTNTGELFF | TGTGCCAGCATAAGGGAGGGAACGAACACCGGGGAGCTGTTTTTT
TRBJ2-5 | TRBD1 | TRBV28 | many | CASSQAGTEETQYF | TGTGCCAGCAGTCAAGCCGGGACAGAGGAGACCCAGTACTTC
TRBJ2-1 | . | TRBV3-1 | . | CASSRAASYNEQFF | TGTGCCAGCAGCCGGGCTGCTTCCTACAATGAGCAGTTCTTC
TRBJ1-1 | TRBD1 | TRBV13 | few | CASSKGQLNTEAFF | TGTGCCAGCAGCAAGGGACAGTTGAACACTGAAGCTTTCTTT
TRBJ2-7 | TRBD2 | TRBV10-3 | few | CAIRTSGTLEQYF | TGTGCCATCAGGACTAGCGGGACCTTGGAGCAGTACTTC
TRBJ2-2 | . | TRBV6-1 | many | CASSETAGELFF | TGTGCCAGCAGTGAAACCGCCGGGGAGCTGTTTTTT
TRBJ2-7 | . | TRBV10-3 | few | CAISEQLNYEQYF | TGTGCCATCAGTGAACAGCTAAACTACGAGCAGTACTTC
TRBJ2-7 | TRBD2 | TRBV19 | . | CASSPDSGRSTSGYEQYF | TGTGCCAGTAGTCCTGACTCGGGGAGGTCGACTAGCGGTTACGAGCAGTACTTC
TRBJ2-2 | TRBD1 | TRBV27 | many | CASTDRATGELFF | TGTGCCAGCACGGACAGGGCCACCGGGGAGCTGTTTTTT
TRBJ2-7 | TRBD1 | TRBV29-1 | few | CSVEEQGDYEQYF | TGCAGCGTTGAGGAACAGGGGGACTACGAGCAGTACTTC
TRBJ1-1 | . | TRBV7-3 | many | CASSRSITEEAFF | TGTGCCAGCAGCCGAAGCATTACAGAAGAAGCTTTCTTT
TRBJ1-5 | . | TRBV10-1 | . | CANKCSNQPQHF | TGCGCCAACAAGTGTAGCAATCAGCCCCAGCATTTT
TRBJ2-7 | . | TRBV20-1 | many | CSASYGVRYEQYF | TGCAGTGCTAGTTACGGCGTGCGGTACGAGCAGTACTTC
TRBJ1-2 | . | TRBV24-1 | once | CATSSSGNYGYTF | TGTGCCACCAGTTCCTCGGGAAACTATGGCTACACCTTC
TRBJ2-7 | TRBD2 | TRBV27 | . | CASSPPSSGSSYEQYF | TGTGCCAGCAGTCCACCTTCTAGCGGGAGCTCCTACGAGCAGTACTTC
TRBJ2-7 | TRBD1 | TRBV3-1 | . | CASSQTGLGYVEQYF | TGTGCCAGCAGCCAGACAGGGCTAGGGTACGTGGAGCAGTACTTC
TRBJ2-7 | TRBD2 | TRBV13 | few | CASSLSTSGSSYEQYF | TGTGCCAGCAGCCTTTCGACTAGCGGGAGCTCCTACGAGCAGTACTTC
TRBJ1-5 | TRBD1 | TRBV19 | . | CASSTSGGAGWPQHF | TGTGCCAGTAGTACCTCAGGGGGCGCAGGATGGCCCCAGCATTTT
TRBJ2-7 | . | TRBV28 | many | CASSSVSWAEQYF | TGTGCCAGCAGTTCAGTAAGTTGGGCCGAGCAGTACTTC
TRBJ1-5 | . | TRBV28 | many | CASTAGNNQPQHF | TGTGCCAGCACGGCCGGGAACAATCAGCCCCAGCATTTT
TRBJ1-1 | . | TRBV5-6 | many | CASSLQSESFF | TGTGCCAGCAGCCTACAGTCTGAATCTTTCTTT
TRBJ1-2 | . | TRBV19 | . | CASSMGSRDGYTF | TGTGCCAGTAGTATGGGGAGCAGGGATGGCTACACCTTC
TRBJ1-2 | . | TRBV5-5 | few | CASSPDTTNYGYTF | TGTGCCAGCAGCCCGGACACAACTAACTATGGCTACACCTTC
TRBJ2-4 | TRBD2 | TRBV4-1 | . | CASSQVLLAGLAKNIQYF | TGCGCCAGCAGCCAAGTGTTACTAGCGGGGTTAGCCAAAAACATTCAGTACTTC
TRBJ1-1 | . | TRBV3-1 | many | CASSQGEGRNEAFF | TGTGCCAGCAGCCAAGGGGAGGGGCGGAATGAAGCTTTCTTT
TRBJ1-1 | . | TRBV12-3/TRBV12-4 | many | CASSQTGPNTEAFF | TGTGCCAGCAGCCAAACAGGCCCGAACACTGAAGCTTTCTTT
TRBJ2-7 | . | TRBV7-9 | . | CASSSFNRDYEQYF | TGTGCCAGCAGCTCCTTCAACAGGGACTACGAGCAGTACTTC
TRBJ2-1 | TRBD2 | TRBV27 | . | CASNSLAGNNEQFF | TGTGCCAGCAATTCCCTAGCGGGGAACAATGAGCAGTTCTTC
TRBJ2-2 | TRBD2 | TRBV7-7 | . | CASSISGTSIGGELFF | TGTGCTAGCAGCATTAGCGGGACTAGCATAGGCGGGGAGCTGTTTTTT
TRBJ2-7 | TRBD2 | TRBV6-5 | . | CASSYRISGRAGGDEQYF | TGTGCCAGCAGTTACCGAATAAGCGGGAGGGCCGGGGGGGACGAGCAGTACTTC
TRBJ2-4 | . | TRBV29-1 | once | CSGETGPNIQYF | TGCAGCGGGGAGACGGGTCCAAACATTCAGTACTTC
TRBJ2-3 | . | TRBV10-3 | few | CAISARRAFTDTQYF | TGTGCCATCAGTGCGCGCAGGGCCTTCACAGATACGCAGTATTTT
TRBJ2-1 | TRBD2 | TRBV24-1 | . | CATSATVPGLAFLEQFF | TGTGCCACCAGTGCCACTGTCCCGGGACTAGCTTTCCTTGAGCAGTTCTTC
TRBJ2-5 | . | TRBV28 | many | CASSFGRREETQYF | TGTGCCAGCAGTTTCGGTCGTAGAGAAGAGACCCAGTACTTC
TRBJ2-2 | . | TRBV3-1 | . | CASSQDVGAGELFF | TGTGCCAGCAGCCAAGATGTTGGGGCCGGGGAGCTGTTTTTT
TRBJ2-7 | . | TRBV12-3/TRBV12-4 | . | CASSSTGSPSYEQYF | TGTGCCAGCAGCTCAACAGGGAGCCCCTCCTACGAGCAGTACTTC
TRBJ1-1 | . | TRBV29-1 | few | CSVEEGPMNTEAFF | TGCAGCGTTGAAGAAGGGCCCATGAACACTGAAGCTTTCTTT
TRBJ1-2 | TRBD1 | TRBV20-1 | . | CSARDVTGANYGYTF | TGCAGTGCTAGAGATGTAACAGGGGCTAACTATGGCTACACCTTC
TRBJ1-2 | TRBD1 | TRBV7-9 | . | CASSPPGAGQGAQGYTF | TGTGCCAGCAGCCCCCCAGGGGCAGGACAGGGGGCTCAAGGCTACACCTTC
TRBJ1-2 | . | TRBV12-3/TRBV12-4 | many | CASSDAGTRNGYTF | TGTGCCAGCAGCGATGCCGGGACCCGAAATGGCTACACCTTC
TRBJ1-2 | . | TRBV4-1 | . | CASSQIEGQNYGYTF | TGCGCCAGCAGCCAAATTGAGGGGCAGAACTATGGCTACACCTTC
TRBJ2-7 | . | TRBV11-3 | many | CASSLLGGTYEQYF | TGTGCCAGCAGCCTACTAGGGGGGACCTACGAGCAGTACTTC
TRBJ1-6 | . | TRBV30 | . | CAWTLNSPLHF | TGTGCCTGGACATTAAATTCACCCCTCCACTTT
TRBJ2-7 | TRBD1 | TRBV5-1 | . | CASRPDRGYNEQYF | TGCGCCAGCAGACCGGACAGGGGGTATAACGAGCAGTACTTC
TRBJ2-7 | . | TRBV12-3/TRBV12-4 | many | CASSFDVEGAGEQYF | TGTGCCAGCAGTTTTGACGTGGAGGGGGCGGGGGAGCAGTACTTC
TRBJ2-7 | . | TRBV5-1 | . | CASSFRDTQSSYEQYF | TGCGCCAGCAGCTTCCGGGACACACAGAGCTCCTACGAGCAGTACTTC